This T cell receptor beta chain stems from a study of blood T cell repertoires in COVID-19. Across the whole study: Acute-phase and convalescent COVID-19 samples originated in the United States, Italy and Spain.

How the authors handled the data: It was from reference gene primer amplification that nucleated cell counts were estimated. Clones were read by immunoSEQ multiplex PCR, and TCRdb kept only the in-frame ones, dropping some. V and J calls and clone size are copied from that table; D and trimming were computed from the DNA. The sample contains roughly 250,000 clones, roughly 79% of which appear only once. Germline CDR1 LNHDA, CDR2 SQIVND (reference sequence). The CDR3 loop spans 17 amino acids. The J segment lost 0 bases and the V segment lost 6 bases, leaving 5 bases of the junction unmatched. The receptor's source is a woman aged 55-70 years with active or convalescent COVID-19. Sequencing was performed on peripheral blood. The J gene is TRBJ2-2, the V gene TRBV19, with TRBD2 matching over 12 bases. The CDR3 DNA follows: TGTGCCAGTAGACGGACTAGCGGGACTGCGAACACCGGGGAGCTGTTTTTT. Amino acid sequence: CASRRTSGTANTGELFF.